This T cell receptor (beta chain) was found in a study of T cells in Graves' hyperthyroidism and ophthalmopathy. Study outcomes and limitations: Ophthalmopathy, as predicted by the model, came a median 6.5 months after the prediction. Ophthalmopathy cases were set apart from stable hyperthyroidism by a 13 V-J model. Most clonotypes expanded in thyroid above 0.001 were likewise present in blood.

RNA transcripts served as the template for amplifying TCR beta CDR3 regions. The TCR CDR3 first-round RT-PCR relied on the HTBI primer set. MiXCR, run by TCRdb on the multiplex PCR reads, gives a single entry per CDR3 protein. This sample has more than 500,000 distinct CDR3 sequences, with over 35% found just once. As for this clonotype: Its target is not known. Compared with germline, one end of the junction differs, possibly owing to a read error.

The CDR3 totals 16 residues. The V gene's germline CDR1 is ENHRY and CDR2 SYGVKD. Uncontrolled infection, other autoimmune disease, pregnancy and lactation each barred patients from inclusion. The chain joins TRBV10-3 to TRBJ2-6, with a tentative D call TRBD2 (6 bases). The receptor's source is an adult woman with Graves' disease, either hyperthyroidism or ophthalmopathy (not recorded which). Input material: peripheral blood or thyroid tissue (not recorded which). This CDR3 reads CAISDGGGVGANVLTF. As DNA, the CDR3 is TGTGCCATCAGTGACGGGGGAGGCGTTGGGGCCAACGTCCTGACCTTT.